This entry concerns a single TCR beta chain. No antigen is known for it. The sample comes from a study of PD-L1 blockade in urothelial cancer. In the study overall: Patients commenced atezolizumab in 2014, and it was given at 1,200 mg intravenously every 3 weeks. Blood was analyzed 3 weeks (second dose) and 6 weeks after treatment start. Study findings and constraints: More expansion of tumor-associated blood clones, seen at 3 weeks, marked durable-benefit patients.

Germline CDR1 and CDR2: ENHRY and SYGVKD. Trimming at V came to 10 bases and at J to 4 bases, leaving 12 bases not matched to a gene. CDR3 length: 14 amino acids. Into every PCR, synthetic TCR analog templates were spiked. The data were produced by immunoSEQ multiplex PCR, yet TCRdb's version contains in-frame clones alone and is incomplete. Among 40,000 or so clones listed, about 79% were seen once. J is TRBJ1-2 and V is TRBV10-3; 7 nucleotides line up with TRBD1. The starting material was PBMCs, obtained around atezolizumab (anti-PD-L1) treatment. The sequence was obtained from a man aged 60-69 years with urothelial cancer. In nucleotides, the CDR3 is TGTGCCACCGAACCTGGGGACAGCTTCTATGGCTACACCTTC. Translated, it gives CATEPGDSFYGYTF.